The sequence of this T cell receptor (beta chain) was determined in a study of Ad26.COV2.S vaccination and SARS-CoV-2 variants. On the study more broadly: Donor got 5x10^10 or 1x10^11 viral particles of Ad26.COV2.S. General study points: Recipients of vaccine and of placebo showed similar breadth of their non-spike TCR repertoires. In TCR breadth and depth analyses, total T cell responses may have been underestimated. Vaccinees showed greater spike-specific TCR breadth than placebo recipients.

Indicated treatment: some 20 received Ad26.COV2.S at low or high dose, single or two shots; about 5 received placebo; per-sample allocation not given. Material that was analyzed had been drawn on day 63 after the first vaccine or placebo injection. The assay was immunoSEQ multiplex PCR, and TCRdb's table has in-frame clones only and misses some. There are around 400,000 clones in the sample; around 90% occur only once, and 9% to 15% lies in the top ten. Notes on this clone: The antigen remains unidentified.

Germline CDR1 is SGHVS and CDR2 is FQNEAQ. The CDR3 covers 18 residues. V gave up 5 bases and J gave up 0 bases; unmatched junction bases: 10. The TCR was taken from a person aged 18-60 years who received the Ad26.COV2.S COVID-19 vaccine or a placebo. The V gene is TRBV7-8, the J gene TRBJ1-6; TRBD1 matches at 7 bases. The specimen was peripheral blood, collected in a trial of Ad26.COV2.S vaccine versus placebo. CDR3 nucleotides: TGTGCCAGCAGCACCCGACAGGGTCAGAGCTCCTATAATTCACCCCTCCACTTT. This gives the protein CASSTRQGQSSYNSPLHF.